Presented here are 12 T cell receptor beta chains from one specimen sequenced in a study of blood T cell repertoires in COVID-19. The table came from immunoSEQ multiplex PCR; TCRdb's copy has only in-frame clones and leaves some out. This table holds 45,000 to 60,000 clones, about 89% found once. The specimen sequenced was peripheral blood. Receptors were obtained from a human donor in a cohort sampled during active COVID-19.

The J gene is TRBJ1-3, the V gene TRBV19, with D hard to call. Trimming shortened V by 2 bases and J by 4 bases, and 3 bases separated the two germline ends. The CDR3 totals 12 residues. Germline CDR1 reads LNHDA; CDR2 reads SQIVND (reference sequence). The CDR3 sequence is CASSILGNTIYF. The CDR3 DNA reads TGTGCCAGTAGTATACTGGGAAACACCATATATTTT.

This chain's CDR3 is CASSLASSGSNEQFF. DNA of the CDR3: TGTGCCAGCAGCTTAGCTTCTAGCGGGAGTAATGAGCAGTTCTTC. The rearrangement links TRBV7-2 to TRBJ2-1; the match to TRBD2 covers 10 bases. The V and J ends lost 0 bases and 7 bases, in that order; junction bases with no gene match: 3. The CDR3 runs 15 residues. Germline CDR1 is SGHTA and CDR2 is FQGNSA.

The chain links TRBV4-3 to TRBJ2-1; the match to TRBD2 covers 12 bases. Unmatched junction bases numbered 5, after V lost 8 bases and J lost 6 bases. This CDR3 has 14 amino acids. Germline values: CDR1 LGHNA, CDR2 YSLEER. This CDR3 is CASGPGLAGNEQFF. The CDR3, as DNA: TGCGCCAGCGGCCCGGGACTAGCGGGCAATGAGCAGTTCTTC.

This sequence joins TRBV6-5 and TRBJ1-1, with 7 bases aligning to TRBD1. The CDR3 is 15 residues long. The V and J ends lost 2 bases and 1 base, in that order; junction bases with no gene match: 4. Germline V gives CDR1 MNHEY, CDR2 SVGAGI. The CDR3 reads CASSYPGQENTEAFF. The CDR3 DNA reads as TGTGCCAGCAGTTACCCTGGACAGGAGAACACTGAAGCTTTCTTT.

The chain employs TRBV6-2 or TRBV6-3 and TRBJ2-2; no reliable D call. This CDR3 region has 15 residues. The germline gives CDR1 MNHEY, CDR2 SVGEGT. The ends were cut back, 3 bases at V and 3 bases at J, with 11 bases in the middle. CDR3 DNA: TGTGCCAGCAGTTATTACCTGAGCCACACCGGGGAGCTGTTTTTT. It codes for CASSYYLSHTGELFF.

This clone was seen a single time. The rearrangement joins TRBV6-5 to TRBJ1-1, with D possibly TRBD1 on 6 matching bases. CDR1 and CDR2 (germline): MNHEY, SVGAGI. The length of the CDR3 is 11 residues. The V and J ends lost 4 bases and 10 bases respectively, with 10 bases between them. This chain's CDR3 is CASSSGVVAFF. CDR3 in DNA: TGTGCCAGCAGTTCAGGGGTGGTAGCTTTCTTT.

The V and J genes are TRBV7-6 and TRBJ2-3; TRBD1 aligns across 7 bases. Germline CDR1 reads SGHVS; CDR2 reads FNYEAQ. The CDR3 is 15 residues long. After removal of 0 bases from V and 5 bases from J, the junction contained 5 bases not matched to a gene. The CDR3 loop is CASSLAHAGGDTQYF. CDR3 coding DNA: TGTGCCAGCAGCTTAGCGCACGCAGGGGGAGATACGCAGTATTTT.

This CDR3 is CATRDRVTGELFF. In nucleotides, the CDR3 is TGTGCCACCCGGGACAGGGTTACCGGGGAGCTGTTTTTT. The rearrangement joins TRBV24-1 to TRBJ2-2; 9 bases line up with TRBD1. In germline, CDR1 is KGHDR, CDR2 SFDVKD. This CDR3 comprises 13 residues. V was clipped by 9 bases and J by 5 bases; unmatched bases: 3.

The chain recombines TRBV18 with TRBJ1-2; 8 nucleotides match TRBD1. Germline loops: CDR1 KGHSH, CDR2 LQKENI. The length of the CDR3 is 19 residues. After removal of 4 bases from V and 4 bases from J, the junction contained 20 bases not matched to a gene. CDR3 DNA: TGTGCCAGCTCACGACTACGTCAAGATACAGGGGGGATTTTCTATGGCTACACCTTC. It specifies CASSRLRQDTGGIFYGYTF.

The chain has TRBV7-9 and TRBJ1-1; possible D gene TRBD1, 6 bases. The CDR3 has 14 residues. The V gene lost 3 bases and the J gene lost 5 bases, with 13 bases spanning the gap. The germline gives CDR1 SEHNR, CDR2 FQNEAQ (reference sequence). CDR3 loop: CASSFAGAVTEAFF. The CDR3 DNA follows: TGTGCCAGCAGCTTCGCAGGGGCGGTTACTGAAGCTTTCTTT.

The chain recombines TRBV6-6 with TRBJ2-7; 8 bases fit TRBD1. Germline V gene data show CDR1 as MNHNY and CDR2 as SVGAGI (reference sequence). Trimming at V came to 7 bases and at J to 3 bases, leaving 8 bases not matched to a gene. CDR3 length: 14 residues. CDR3 sequence: CASTTGQGSYEQYF. CDR3 nucleotides: TGTGCCAGCACCACTGGACAGGGAAGCTACGAGCAGTACTTC.

The V call is TRBV30, the J call TRBJ1-5; no definite D call. The CDR3 spans 15 residues. Germline CDR1 reads GTSNPN; CDR2 reads SVGIG (reference sequence). Between the trimmed V and J ends, which lost 2 bases and 0 bases, there was a span of 11 bases. The CDR3 coding sequence is TGTGCCTGGAGTCCCGGGATGTCTAGCAATCAGCCCCAGCATTTT. It is translated as CAWSPGMSSNQPQHF.